What follows describes a single TCR beta chain. The assay was immunoSEQ multiplex PCR, and TCRdb's table has in-frame clones only and misses some. The sample lists 200,000 to 250,000 clones; just over 85% were seen once. All enrollees were about 18 to 100 years old and from under 25 US areas. Allocation to cohorts depended on clinical history reported by the participants. This record comes from a study of blood T cell repertoires in COVID-19. Study-wide background: T cells, B-cell-depleted T cells, or PBMCs supplied cDNA or gDNA.

V lost 3 bases and J lost 6, with 8 bases in between. The CDR3 length is 12 residues. The specimen sequenced was PBMCs or T cells enriched from blood (not recorded which). The TCR was taken from a woman in her thirties or forties with acute COVID-19. The V and J genes are TRBV12-3 or TRBV12-4 and TRBJ1-1; unclear D gene. CDR3 bases: TGTGCCAGCAGTTTTGAGGCCCCTGAAGCTTTCTTT. It yields the protein CASSFEAPEAFF.